Shown below are 27 T cell receptor beta chains from a single sample sequenced in a study of identical twins. TCRdb fed the 5' RACE reads into MiXCR, producing one record per CDR3 protein. Of a few hundred thousand distinct CDR3 sequences in the sample, around 8.8% were seen once. These data are also associated with another study on yellow fever vaccine responses in identical twins.

Sequencing used CD8+ T cells sorted from blood. Every receptor here comes from a woman in her late teens or twenties in good health.

To note about this clonotype: One junction end disagrees with the germline gene, perhaps due to a read error. V gene TRBV7-7 combines with J gene TRBJ2-3, with D hard to call. The CDR3 is 13 amino acids. Germline CDR1 and CDR2: SSHAT and FNYEAQ (reference sequence). CDR3 residues: CASSLLSGDTQYF. CDR3 DNA: TGTGCTAGCAGCTTACTCTCCGGAGATACGCAGTATTTT.

The V and J genes are TRBV19 and TRBJ2-1, with D possibly TRBD2 on 6 matching bases. Germline assignment: CDR1 LNHDA and CDR2 SQIVND (reference sequence). The CDR3 runs 14 residues. Trimming left V 8 bases short and J 9 bases short, with 20 bases between. Written as DNA, the CDR3 is TGTGCCAGTTTCCACCCGTCGGGGGACTGTGAGCAGTTCTTC. Residues: CASFHPSGDCEQFF. The full variable domain, rest sourced from reference TRBV19 and TRBJ2-1, is DGGITQSPKYLFRKEGQNVTLSCEQNLNHDAMYWYRQDPGQGLRLIYYSQIVNDFQKGDIAEGYSVSREKKESFPLTVTSAQKNPTAFYLCASFHPSGDCEQFFGPGTRLTVL.

This clonotype appeared many times. This chain links TRBV4-1 with TRBJ2-7; D possibly corresponds to TRBD2 (6 bases). Germline CDR1 is MGHRA and CDR2 is YSYEKL. CDR3 length: 15 residues. The V end lost 1 base, the J end lost 0 bases, and 10 bases lay between the germline ends. The CDR3 loop is CASSQAPEGSYEQYF. The CDR3 DNA is TGCGCCAGCAGCCAAGCTCCGGAGGGCTCCTACGAGCAGTACTTC.

This clonotype was counted a few times. CDR3 coding DNA: TGTGCCACCAGCAGGGCCGAGGACGTGATCTACGAGCAGTACTTC. Its translation is CATSRAEDVIYEQYF. The V gene is TRBV15, the J gene TRBJ2-7; D ambiguous. V lost 3 bases to trimming and J lost 3 bases, with 15 bases between them. Germline CDR1 and CDR2: LNHNV and YYDKDF (reference sequence). The CDR3 totals 15 residues.

This chain joins TRBV7-2 and TRBJ1-1; a weak D match, TRBD1 (6 bases). The V and J ends lost 2 bases and 3 bases respectively, with 19 bases between them. CDR3 length: 17 residues. The germline V gene has CDR1 SGHTA and CDR2 FQGNSA. The chain's CDR3 is CASSLRYGGREDTEAFF. The CDR3 DNA sequence: TGTGCCAGCAGCTTACGCTACGGGGGGCGAGAGGACACTGAAGCTTTCTTT.

This clonotype appeared a few times. This rearrangement joins TRBV7-2 to TRBJ2-5; no firm D call. The germline V gene encodes CDR1 SGHTA and CDR2 FQGNSA. V was clipped by 1 base and J by 2 bases, with 8 bases between them. This CDR3 spans 14 amino acids. The CDR3 coding sequence is TGTGCCAGCAGCTTAGGTGCCAGTCAAGAGACCCAGTACTTC. It specifies CASSLGASQETQYF.

The V gene is TRBV4-1, the J gene TRBJ2-7; either TRBD1 or TRBD2 may fit D (5 bases each). Germline assignment: CDR1 MGHRA and CDR2 YSYEKL. V dropped 2 bases and J dropped 3 bases, with 11 bases sitting between them. CDR3 size: 14 residues. CDR3 nucleotides: TGCGCCAGCAGCCAACCCCGGGACGGCTACGAGCAGTACTTC. Protein product: CASSQPRDGYEQYF.

V usage is TRBV7-3 and J usage is TRBJ2-1; 12 bases match TRBD2. J gave up 7 bases and V 4 bases, and 5 bases lay outside the gene matches. The CDR3 covers 15 residues. Germline lookup yields CDR1 SGHTA and CDR2 FQGTGA. Here the CDR3 reads CASSSSGGAGNEQFF. The CDR3, as DNA: TGTGCCAGCAGCTCTAGCGGGGGGGCGGGGAATGAGCAGTTCTTC.

This clonotype was found a few times. The chain joins TRBV11-2 to TRBJ2-3; the match to TRBD1 covers 8 bases. Trimming removed 1 base from V and 1 base from J; junction bases left unmatched: 16. CDR1 is SGHAT, CDR2 FQNNGV, per germline. The CDR3 has 20 amino acids. The CDR3 sequence: CASSLVSGTGRFGGTDTQYF. Here the CDR3 DNA reads TGTGCCAGCAGCTTAGTGTCGGGGACAGGTCGGTTTGGGGGCACAGATACGCAGTATTTT.

This CDR3 is CASSQGLAVTSYNEQFF. The CDR3 nucleotides read TGTGCCAGCAGCCAGGGACTAGCGGTAACCTCCTACAATGAGCAGTTCTTC. V usage is TRBV14 and J usage is TRBJ2-1; TRBD2 aligns across 11 bases. Per the germline V gene, CDR1 is SGHDN and CDR2 is FVKESK. This CDR3 region has 17 residues. V lost 3 bases and J lost 0; bases outside the gene matches: 4.

This clonotype has just a few counts. The chain couples TRBV3-1 to TRBJ2-5; TRBD2 might be the D (6 bases). This CDR3 spans 15 amino acids. From germline, CDR1 is LGHDT and CDR2 YNNKEL (reference sequence). V lost 0 bases to trimming and J lost 5 bases, with 13 bases between them. The CDR3 sequence is CASSQDPGRTETQYF. The CDR3 DNA sequence: TGTGCCAGCAGCCAAGATCCAGGGAGGACGGAGACCCAGTACTTC.

The chain recombines TRBV6-1 with TRBJ2-5; 7 nucleotides agree with TRBD2. V shed 8 bases and J 1 base; nucleotides not matched to a gene: 7. The CDR3 runs to 14 residues. In germline, CDR1 is MNHNS, CDR2 SASEGT. In nucleotides, the CDR3 is TGTGCCAGCGGGGGAGGGCGGGGCCAAGAGACCCAGTACTTC. Translation gives CASGGGRGQETQYF.

This clonotype was seen repeatedly, ten times or more. The rearrangement links TRBV6-2 or TRBV6-3 to TRBJ2-7; D ambiguous. The CDR3 loop spans 11 amino acids. Germline V gene lookup returns CDR1 MNHEY and CDR2 SVGEGT. Trimming removed 2 bases from V and 3 bases from J, with 2 bases in between. This CDR3 reads CASSYDYEQYF. CDR3 in DNA: TGTGCCAGCAGTTACGACTACGAGCAGTACTTC.

The chain links TRBV24-1 to TRBJ2-6; D is unclear. The CDR3 is 16 residues long. CDR1 is KGHDR, CDR2 SFDVKD, per germline. Deletions cut 1 base from V and 1 base from J, with 7 bases between. This chain's CDR3 is CATSDFGISGANVLTF. As DNA, the CDR3 is TGTGCCACCAGTGATTTTGGGATTTCTGGGGCCAACGTCCTGACTTTC.

In its sample, this clonotype was seen a few times. CDR3 nucleotides: TGTGCCAGCAGTTCGGAACAGGGGGCTCAGCCCCAGCATTTT. The encoded protein is CASSSEQGAQPQHF. The rearrangement uses TRBV28 and TRBJ1-5, with 9 bases that match TRBD1. This CDR3 contains 14 residues. The germline CDR1 and CDR2 sequences are MDHEN and SYDVKM. Unmatched junction bases numbered 4, after V lost 4 bases and J lost 6 bases.

The J gene is TRBJ2-1, the V gene TRBV29-1; 8 positions agree with TRBD2. Germline V gene lookup returns CDR1 SQVTM and CDR2 ANQGSEA. V gave up 2 bases and J gave up 5 bases; unmatched junction bases: 14. This CDR3 is 17 amino acids long. DNA for the CDR3: TGCAGCGTTGAATTTTTCATAGGGCTAGCGGGCCACAATGAGCAGTTCTTC. It is translated as CSVEFFIGLAGHNEQFF.

There are a few counts of this clonotype. This rearrangement joins TRBV4-1 to TRBJ2-7; tentatively, D is TRBD1 (6 bases). Trimming pared 1 base from V and 3 bases from J, leaving 13 bases between. Germline CDR1 reads MGHRA; CDR2 reads YSYEKL. This CDR3 has 15 amino acids. The CDR3 sequence: CASSQVTGFVYEQYF. CDR3 bases: TGCGCCAGCAGCCAAGTAACAGGGTTTGTCTACGAGCAGTACTTC.

This sequence joins TRBV6-2 or TRBV6-3 and TRBJ2-3; D gene unclear. The germline V gene has CDR1 MNHEY and CDR2 SVGEGT. Between the trimmed V and J ends, which lost 5 bases and 2 bases, there was a span of 8 bases. The CDR3 contains 13 residues. CDR3 amino acids: CASSLGYTDTQYF. In DNA form, the CDR3 reads TGTGCCAGCAGTCTAGGCTACACAGATACGCAGTATTTT.

There are many counts of this clonotype. The genes are TRBV6-1 and TRBJ2-7, with 9 bases identical to TRBD2. V shed 6 bases and J 0 bases; nucleotides not matched to a gene: 6. The CDR3 covers 15 residues. The germline V gene has CDR1 MNHNS and CDR2 SASEGT. The CDR3 here is CASSLLAGLSYEQYF. CDR3 DNA: TGTGCCAGCAGCCTCCTAGCGGGGCTCTCCTACGAGCAGTACTTC.

This clonotype occurred a few times. The chain uses TRBV4-3 and TRBJ2-1, with 7 bases matching TRBD2. V lost 3 bases and J lost 2; bases outside the gene matches: 7. The CDR3 totals 16 residues. Germline V CDR1 and CDR2: LGHNA, YSLEER. The CDR3 loop is CASSQESGVPYNEQFF. CDR3 bases: TGCGCCAGCAGCCAGGAAAGCGGGGTCCCCTACAATGAGCAGTTCTTC.

The table lists this clonotype with a few counts. This chain uses TRBV29-1 with TRBJ1-1; possible D gene TRBD1, 5 bases. From germline, CDR1 is SQVTM and CDR2 ANQGSEA. The V gene lost 5 bases and the J gene lost 5 bases, with 15 bases spanning the gap. This CDR3 has 13 amino acids. The CDR3 sequence: CSVWGGVLTEAFF. DNA for the CDR3: TGCAGCGTTTGGGGAGGGGTTTTAACTGAAGCTTTCTTT.

This clonotype was seen a few times. This chain joins TRBV5-1 and TRBJ2-7; D possibly corresponds to TRBD1 (5 bases). The V gene's germline CDR1 is SGHRS and CDR2 YFSETQ. CDR3 length: 15 residues. Between the trimmed V and J ends, which lost 0 bases and 0 bases, there was a span of 10 bases. The CDR3 sequence is CASSLGQGGSYEQYF. The CDR3 DNA sequence: TGCGCCAGCAGCTTGGGGCAGGGTGGCTCCTACGAGCAGTACTTC.

This clonotype was counted many times. The V gene is TRBV7-8, the J gene TRBJ2-7; weak D call: TRBD2 (6 bases). CDR1 is SGHVS and CDR2 is FQNEAQ in the germline V gene. Trimming removed 5 bases at V and 2 bases at J, with 16 bases between. The CDR3 has 15 residues. The CDR3 is CASSPMGLFTYEQYF. In DNA form, the CDR3 reads TGTGCCAGCAGCCCCATGGGACTTTTCACCTACGAGCAGTACTTC.

This clonotype turned up a few times. The V gene is TRBV10-3, the J gene TRBJ2-7; the D gene is possibly TRBD2 (6 bases). Germline CDR1 ENHRY, CDR2 SYGVKD. This CDR3 comprises 13 residues. The V end lost 3 bases, the J end lost 6 bases, and 12 bases lay between the germline ends. The CDR3 loop is CAISDAGKAEQYF. The CDR3 DNA reads TGTGCCATCAGTGACGCGGGGAAAGCCGAGCAGTACTTC.

This clonotype appeared a few times. The chain recombines TRBV12-3 or TRBV12-4 with TRBJ2-1, with 7 bases matching TRBD2. After removal of 5 bases from V and 9 bases from J, the junction contained 16 bases not matched to a gene. This CDR3 has 16 amino acids. CDR3 in DNA: TGTGCCAGCAGTACCGGACTAAGCGGGACTTATGGTGAGCAGTTCTTC. It codes for CASSTGLSGTYGEQFF.

This clonotype was observed a handful of times. The chain couples TRBV27 to TRBJ2-1; perhaps D is TRBD1 or TRBD2 (5 bases each). CDR1 and CDR2 from the germline V gene are MNHEY and SMNVEV (reference sequence). This CDR3 has 15 residues. V was shortened by 8 bases and J by 0 bases, with 14 bases between the two germline ends. The CDR3 here is CASSGKAVSYNEQFF. The CDR3 DNA reads TGTGCCAGCTCAGGGAAAGCGGTCTCCTACAATGAGCAGTTCTTC.

This clonotype was counted between two and nine times. This chain links TRBV15 with TRBJ2-1; D ambiguous. The CDR3 covers 16 residues. In germline, CDR1 is LNHNV, CDR2 YYDKDF (reference sequence). Trimming left V 1 base short and J 6 bases short, with 16 bases between. Here the CDR3 reads CATSRGGSTNFNEQFF. CDR3 DNA: TGTGCCACCAGCAGAGGGGGATCGACAAATTTCAATGAGCAGTTCTTC.